This TCR beta chain comes out of a study of shared clonotypes between healthy human individuals. At the level of the study: Those who served as donors were two women and a few men between the ages of 18 and 49.

CDR1 is SGHDN, CDR2 FVKESK, per germline. V lost 3 bases to trimming and J lost 3 bases, with 10 bases between them. The CDR3 extends over 14 amino acids. Genomic DNA from each subset was divided evenly over several immunoSEQ plates. Assay: immunoSEQ multiplex PCR; the TCRdb copy retains only in-frame clones and omits some. The table has under 650,000 clones, almost 97% seen once; the top ten hold about 0.064%. Sequenced input: naive CD4+ T cells sorted from blood. Noted subset: CD45RA+ positively selected. The V gene is TRBV14, the J gene TRBJ2-3; D is unresolved. The sequence came from a woman aged 25 to 39 in good health. CDR3 sequence reads: CASSHLTLTDTQYF. The CDR3 region has the DNA TGTGCCAGCAGCCACTTGACACTTACAGATACGCAGTATTTT.